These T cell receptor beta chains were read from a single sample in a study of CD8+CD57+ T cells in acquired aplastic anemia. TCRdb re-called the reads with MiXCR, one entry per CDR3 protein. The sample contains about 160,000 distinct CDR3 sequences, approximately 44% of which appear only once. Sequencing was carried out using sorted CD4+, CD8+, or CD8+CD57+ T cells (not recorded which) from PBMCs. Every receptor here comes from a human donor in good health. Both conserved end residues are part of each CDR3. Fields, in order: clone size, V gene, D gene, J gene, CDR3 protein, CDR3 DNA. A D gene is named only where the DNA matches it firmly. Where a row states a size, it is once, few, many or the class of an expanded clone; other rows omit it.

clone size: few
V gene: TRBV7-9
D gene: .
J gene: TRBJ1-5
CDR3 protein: CASTKQGNQPQHF
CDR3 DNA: TGTGCCAGCACCAAACAGGGTAATCAGCCCCAGCATTTT

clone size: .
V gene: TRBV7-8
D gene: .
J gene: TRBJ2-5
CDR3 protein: CASSLERRETQYF
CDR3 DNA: TGTGCCAGCAGCTTAGAGCGGAGAGAGACCCAGTACTTC

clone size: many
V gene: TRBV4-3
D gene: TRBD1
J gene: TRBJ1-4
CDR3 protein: CASSRGSDRGEKLFF
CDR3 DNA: TGCGCCAGCAGCCGAGGGAGTGACAGGGGAGAAAAACTGTTTTTT

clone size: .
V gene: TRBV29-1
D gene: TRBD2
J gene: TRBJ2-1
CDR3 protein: CSVGGTSGGYSYNEQFF
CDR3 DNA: TGCAGCGTTGGAGGGACTAGCGGAGGTTACTCCTACAATGAGCAGTTCTTC

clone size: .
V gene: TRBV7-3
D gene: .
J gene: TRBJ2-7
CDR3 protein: CASSPEAWRGPPYEQYF
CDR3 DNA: TGTGCCAGCAGCCCGGAGGCGTGGCGGGGGCCACCCTACGAGCAGTACTTC

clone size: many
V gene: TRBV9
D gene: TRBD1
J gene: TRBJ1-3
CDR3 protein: CASSVAGTAYSGNTIYF
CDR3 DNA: TGTGCCAGCAGCGTAGCCGGGACAGCGTACTCTGGAAACACCATATATTTT

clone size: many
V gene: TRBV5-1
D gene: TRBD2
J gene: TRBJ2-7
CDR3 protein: CASSLGPSGRSEQYF
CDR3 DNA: TGCGCCAGCAGCTTGGGGCCTAGCGGGAGATCAGAGCAGTACTTC

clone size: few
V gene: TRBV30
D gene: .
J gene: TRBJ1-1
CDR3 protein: CAWSATLNTEAFF
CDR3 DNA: TGTGCCTGGAGTGCCACCCTGAACACTGAAGCTTTCTTT

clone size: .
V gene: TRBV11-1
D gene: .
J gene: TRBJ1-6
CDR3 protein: CAKDSHKTHYNSPLHF
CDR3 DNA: TGTGCCAAGGACAGCCATAAGACTCACTATAATTCACCCCTCCACTTT

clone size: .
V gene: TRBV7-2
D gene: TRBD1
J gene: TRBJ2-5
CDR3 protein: CASSWNRGETQYF
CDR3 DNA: TGTGCCAGCAGCTGGAACAGGGGTGAGACCCAGTACTTC

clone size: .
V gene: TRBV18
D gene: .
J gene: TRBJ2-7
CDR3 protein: CASSPQPPGAYEQYF
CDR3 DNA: TGTGCCAGCTCACCACAGCCGCCCGGCGCCTACGAGCAGTACTTC

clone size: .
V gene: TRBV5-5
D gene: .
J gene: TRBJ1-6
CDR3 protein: CASSLAGDNSPLHF
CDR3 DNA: TGTGCCAGCAGCTTGGCCGGGGATAATTCACCCCTCCACTTT

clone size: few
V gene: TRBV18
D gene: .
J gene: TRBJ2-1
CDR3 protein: CASSPLADPYNEQFF
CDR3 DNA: TGTGCCAGCTCACCACTAGCGGACCCTTACAATGAGCAGTTCTTC

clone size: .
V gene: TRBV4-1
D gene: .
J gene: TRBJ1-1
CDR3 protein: CASSQETAGDRTKAFF
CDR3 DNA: TGCGCCAGCAGCCAAGAAACGGCAGGGGATAGAACGAAAGCTTTCTTT

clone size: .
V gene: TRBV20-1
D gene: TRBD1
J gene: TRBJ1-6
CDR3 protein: CSASPGTGSPLHF
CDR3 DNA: TGCAGTGCTAGTCCGGGGACAGGGTCACCCCTCCACTTT

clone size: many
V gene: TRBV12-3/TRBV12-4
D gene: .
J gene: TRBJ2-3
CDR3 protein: CASSLGGGRDTQYF
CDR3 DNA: TGTGCCAGCAGTTTGGGGGGGGGCCGAGATACGCAGTATTTT

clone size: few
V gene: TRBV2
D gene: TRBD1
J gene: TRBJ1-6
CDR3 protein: CASRSDRGYNSPLHF
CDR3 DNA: TGTGCCAGCAGGTCCGACAGGGGCTATAATTCACCCCTCCACTTT

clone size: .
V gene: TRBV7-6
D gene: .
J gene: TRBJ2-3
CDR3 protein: CASSLGITDTQYF
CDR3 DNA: TGTGCCAGCAGCTTAGGTATCACAGATACGCAGTATTTT

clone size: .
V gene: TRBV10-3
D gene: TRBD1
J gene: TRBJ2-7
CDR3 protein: CAISETPGQGSYEQYF
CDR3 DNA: TGTGCCATCAGTGAGACACCGGGACAGGGGTCCTACGAGCAGTACTTC

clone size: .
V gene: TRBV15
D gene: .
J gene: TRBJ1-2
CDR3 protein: CATSRSLGADYGYTF
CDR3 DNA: TGTGCCACCAGCAGATCCCTTGGGGCAGACTATGGCTACACCTTC

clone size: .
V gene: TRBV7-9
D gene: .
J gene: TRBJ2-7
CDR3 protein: CTSSLAVNRGHEQYF
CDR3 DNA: TGTACCAGCAGCTTAGCGGTCAATCGAGGACACGAGCAGTACTTC

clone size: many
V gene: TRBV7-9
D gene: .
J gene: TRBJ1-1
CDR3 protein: CASSLEGMSFSGAFF
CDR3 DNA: TGTGCCAGCAGCTTAGAGGGTATGAGTTTTTCTGGAGCTTTCTTT

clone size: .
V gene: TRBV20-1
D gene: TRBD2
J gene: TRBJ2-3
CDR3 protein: CSAARTGGGTDTQYF
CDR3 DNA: TGCAGTGCTGCCCGAACCGGGGGGGGCACAGATACGCAGTATTTT

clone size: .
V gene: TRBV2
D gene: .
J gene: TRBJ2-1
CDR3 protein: CASSFAVDEQFF
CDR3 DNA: TGTGCCAGCAGCTTTGCTGTAGATGAGCAGTTCTTC

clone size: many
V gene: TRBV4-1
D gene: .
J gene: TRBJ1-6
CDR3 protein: CASSQDPPSPLHF
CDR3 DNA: TGCGCCAGCAGCCAAGATCCCCCCTCACCCCTCCACTTT

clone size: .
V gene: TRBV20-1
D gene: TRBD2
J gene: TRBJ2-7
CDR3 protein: CNARGLAGGSLYF
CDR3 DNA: TGCAATGCTAGAGGACTAGCGGGAGGCAGCCTGTACTTC

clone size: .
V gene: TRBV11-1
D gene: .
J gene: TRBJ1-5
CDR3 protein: CASSLGRLGTGQPQHF
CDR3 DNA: TGTGCCAGCAGCTTAGGTCGGTTGGGAACCGGTCAGCCCCAGCATTTT

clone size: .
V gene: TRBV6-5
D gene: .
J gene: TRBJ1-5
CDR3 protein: CASSYSSAGRGQPQHF
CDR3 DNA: TGTGCCAGCAGTTACTCGTCTGCCGGTCGGGGTCAGCCCCAGCATTTT

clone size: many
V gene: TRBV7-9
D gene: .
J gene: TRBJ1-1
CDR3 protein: CASSRRDGAEAFF
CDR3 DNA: TGTGCCAGCAGCCGCCGGGACGGCGCTGAAGCTTTCTTT

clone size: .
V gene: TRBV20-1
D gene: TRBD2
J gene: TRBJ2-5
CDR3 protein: CSASSSGGQETQYF
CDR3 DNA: TGCAGTGCTAGTAGTAGCGGGGGCCAAGAGACCCAGTACTTC

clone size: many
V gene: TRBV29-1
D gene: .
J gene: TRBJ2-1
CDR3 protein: CSVGWQFNEQFF
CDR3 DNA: TGCAGCGTTGGCTGGCAGTTCAATGAGCAGTTCTTC

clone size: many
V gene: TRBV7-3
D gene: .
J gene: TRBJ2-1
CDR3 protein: CASSFEGGLISEQFF
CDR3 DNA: TGTGCCAGCAGCTTCGAGGGGGGGCTGATCAGTGAGCAGTTCTTC

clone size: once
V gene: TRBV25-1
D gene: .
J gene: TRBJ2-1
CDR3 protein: CASNDPVNEQFF
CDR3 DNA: TGTGCCAGCAATGACCCCGTGAATGAGCAGTTCTTC

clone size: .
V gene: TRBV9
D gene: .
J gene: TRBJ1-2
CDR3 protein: CASSSRDITNYGYTF
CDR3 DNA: TGTGCCAGCAGCTCCCGGGACATCACTAACTATGGCTACACCTTC

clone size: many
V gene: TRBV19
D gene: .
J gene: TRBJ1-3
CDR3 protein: CAITGSGNTIYF
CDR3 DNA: TGTGCCATTACGGGGTCTGGAAACACCATATATTTT

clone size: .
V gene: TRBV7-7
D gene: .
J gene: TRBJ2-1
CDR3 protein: CASSLGAYGNEQFF
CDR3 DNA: TGTGCCAGCAGCTTGGGCGCCTATGGCAATGAGCAGTTCTTC

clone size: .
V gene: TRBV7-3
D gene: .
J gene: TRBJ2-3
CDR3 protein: CASSLTPSARTDTQYF
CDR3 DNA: TGTGCCAGCAGCTTAACGCCTAGTGCCAGAACAGATACGCAGTATTTT

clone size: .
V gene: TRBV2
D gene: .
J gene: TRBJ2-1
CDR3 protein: CASRETYPLVDEQFF
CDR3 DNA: TGTGCCAGCAGGGAGACCTACCCCTTAGTGGATGAGCAGTTCTTC

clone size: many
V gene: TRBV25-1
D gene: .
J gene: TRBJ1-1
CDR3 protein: CASSESGVRTPNTEAFF
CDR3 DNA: TGTGCCAGCAGTGAATCGGGAGTCCGGACACCCAACACTGAAGCTTTCTTT

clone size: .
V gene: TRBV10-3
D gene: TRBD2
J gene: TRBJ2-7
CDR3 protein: CAISLAGGTSYEQYF
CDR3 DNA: TGTGCCATCAGCCTAGCGGGGGGTACGTCCTACGAGCAGTACTTC

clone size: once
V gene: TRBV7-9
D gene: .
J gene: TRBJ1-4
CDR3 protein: CASSLGHPNEGLSF
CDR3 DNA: TGTGCCAGCAGCTTAGGACACCCTAATGAGGGACTGTCTTTT

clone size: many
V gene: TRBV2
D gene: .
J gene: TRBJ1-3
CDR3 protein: CATSLSDRTQGTIYF
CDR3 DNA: TGTGCCACCTCCCTCTCCGACAGGACCCAAGGCACCATATATTTT

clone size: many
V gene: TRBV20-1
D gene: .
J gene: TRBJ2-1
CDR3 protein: CSAVEGPNEQFF
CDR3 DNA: TGCAGTGCGGTCGAGGGCCCCAATGAGCAGTTCTTC

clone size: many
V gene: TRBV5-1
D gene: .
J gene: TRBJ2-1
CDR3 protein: CASRDISSYNEQFF
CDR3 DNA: TGCGCCAGCAGGGACATTAGCTCCTACAATGAGCAGTTCTTC

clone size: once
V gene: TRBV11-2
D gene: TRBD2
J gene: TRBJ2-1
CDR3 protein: CASSPGLAGGLSTNEQFF
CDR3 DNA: TGTGCCAGCAGCCCGGGACTAGCGGGAGGGTTATCCACCAATGAGCAGTTCTTC

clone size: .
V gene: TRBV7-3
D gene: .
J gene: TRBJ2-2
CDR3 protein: CASSLFGGLNTGELFF
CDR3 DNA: TGTGCCAGCAGCTTATTCGGGGGGCTGAACACCGGGGAGCTGTTTTTT

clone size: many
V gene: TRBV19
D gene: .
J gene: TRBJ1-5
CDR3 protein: CASSYSNQPQHF
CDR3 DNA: TGTGCCAGTAGCTATAGCAATCAGCCCCAGCATTTT

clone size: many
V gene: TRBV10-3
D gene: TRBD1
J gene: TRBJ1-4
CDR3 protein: CATPGGTEPNEKLFF
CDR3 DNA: TGTGCCACCCCTGGGGGGACAGAACCTAATGAAAAACTGTTTTTT

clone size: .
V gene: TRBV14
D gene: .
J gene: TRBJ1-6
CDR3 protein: CASSQMLLNSPLHF
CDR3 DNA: TGTGCCAGCAGCCAGATGTTGCTCAATTCACCCCTCCACTTT

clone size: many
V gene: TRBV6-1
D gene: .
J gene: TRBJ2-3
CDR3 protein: CASSEVGRRSTDTQYF
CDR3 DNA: TGTGCCAGCAGTGAAGTCGGCAGAAGAAGCACAGATACGCAGTATTTT